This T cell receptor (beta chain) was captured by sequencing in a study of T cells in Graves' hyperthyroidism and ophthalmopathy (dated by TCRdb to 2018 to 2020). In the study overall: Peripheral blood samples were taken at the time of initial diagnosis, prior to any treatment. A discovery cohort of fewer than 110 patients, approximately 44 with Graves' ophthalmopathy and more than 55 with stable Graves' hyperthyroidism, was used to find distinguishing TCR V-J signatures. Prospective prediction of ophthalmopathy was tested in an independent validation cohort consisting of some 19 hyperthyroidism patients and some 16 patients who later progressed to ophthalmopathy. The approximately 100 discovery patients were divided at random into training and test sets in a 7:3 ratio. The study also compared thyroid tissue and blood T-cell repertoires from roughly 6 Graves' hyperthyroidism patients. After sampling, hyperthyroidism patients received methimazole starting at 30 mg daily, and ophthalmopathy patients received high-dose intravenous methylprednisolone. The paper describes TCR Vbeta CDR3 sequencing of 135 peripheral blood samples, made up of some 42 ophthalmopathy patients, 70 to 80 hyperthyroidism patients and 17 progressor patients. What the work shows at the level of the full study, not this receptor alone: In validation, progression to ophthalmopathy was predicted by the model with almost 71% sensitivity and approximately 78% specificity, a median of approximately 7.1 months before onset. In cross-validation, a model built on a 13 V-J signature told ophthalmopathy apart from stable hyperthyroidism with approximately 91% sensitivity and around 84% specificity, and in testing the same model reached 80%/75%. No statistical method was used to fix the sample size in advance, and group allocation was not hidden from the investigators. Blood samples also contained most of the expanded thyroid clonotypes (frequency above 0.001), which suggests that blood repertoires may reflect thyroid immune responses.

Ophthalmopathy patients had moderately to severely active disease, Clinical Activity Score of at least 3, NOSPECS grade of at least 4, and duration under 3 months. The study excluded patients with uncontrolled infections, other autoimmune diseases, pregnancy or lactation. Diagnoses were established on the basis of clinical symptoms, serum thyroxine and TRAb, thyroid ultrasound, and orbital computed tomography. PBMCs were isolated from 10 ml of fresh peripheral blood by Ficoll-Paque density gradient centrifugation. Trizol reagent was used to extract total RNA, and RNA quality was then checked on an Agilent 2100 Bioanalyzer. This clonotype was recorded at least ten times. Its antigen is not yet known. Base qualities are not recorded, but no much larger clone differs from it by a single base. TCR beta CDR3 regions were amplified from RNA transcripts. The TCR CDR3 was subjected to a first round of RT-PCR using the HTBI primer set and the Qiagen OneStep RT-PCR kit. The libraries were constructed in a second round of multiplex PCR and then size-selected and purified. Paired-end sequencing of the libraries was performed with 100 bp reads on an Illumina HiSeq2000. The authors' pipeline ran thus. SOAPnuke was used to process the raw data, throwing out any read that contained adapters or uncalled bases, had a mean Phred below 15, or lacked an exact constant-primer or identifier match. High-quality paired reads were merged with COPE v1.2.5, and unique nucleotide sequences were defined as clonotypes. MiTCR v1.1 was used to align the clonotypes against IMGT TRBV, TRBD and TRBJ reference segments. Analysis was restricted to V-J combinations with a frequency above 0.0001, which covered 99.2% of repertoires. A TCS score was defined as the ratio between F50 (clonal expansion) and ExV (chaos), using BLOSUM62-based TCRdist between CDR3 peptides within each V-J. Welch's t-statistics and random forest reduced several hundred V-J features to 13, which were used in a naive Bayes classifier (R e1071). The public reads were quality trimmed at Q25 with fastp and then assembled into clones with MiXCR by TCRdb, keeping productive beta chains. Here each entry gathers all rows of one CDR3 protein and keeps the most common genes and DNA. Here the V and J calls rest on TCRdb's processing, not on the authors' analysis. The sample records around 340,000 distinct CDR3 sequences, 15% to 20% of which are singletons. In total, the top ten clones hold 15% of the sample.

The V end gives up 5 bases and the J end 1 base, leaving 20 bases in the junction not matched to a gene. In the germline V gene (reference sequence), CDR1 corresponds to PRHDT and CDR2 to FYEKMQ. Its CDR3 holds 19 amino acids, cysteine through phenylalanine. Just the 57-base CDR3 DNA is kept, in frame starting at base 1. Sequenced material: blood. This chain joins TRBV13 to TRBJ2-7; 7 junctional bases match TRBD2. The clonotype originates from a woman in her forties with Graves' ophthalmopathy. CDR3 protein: CASSPNLAMSGKKSYEQYF. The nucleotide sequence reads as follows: TGTGCCAGCAGCCCCAACTTAGCCATGAGCGGGAAAAAATCCTACGAGCAGTACTTC.